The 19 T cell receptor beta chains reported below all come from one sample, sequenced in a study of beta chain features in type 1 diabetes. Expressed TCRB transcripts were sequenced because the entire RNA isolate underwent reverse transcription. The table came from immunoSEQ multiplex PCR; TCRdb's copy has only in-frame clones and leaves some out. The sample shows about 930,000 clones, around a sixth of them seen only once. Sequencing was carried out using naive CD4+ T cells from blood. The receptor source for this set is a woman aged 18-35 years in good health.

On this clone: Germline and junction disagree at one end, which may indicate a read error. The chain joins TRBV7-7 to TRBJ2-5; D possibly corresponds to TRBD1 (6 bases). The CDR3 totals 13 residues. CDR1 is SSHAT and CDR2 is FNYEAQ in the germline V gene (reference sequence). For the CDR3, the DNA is TGTGCTAGCAGCTTTACGACAGGAGAGACCCAGTACTTC. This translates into CASSFTTGETQYF.

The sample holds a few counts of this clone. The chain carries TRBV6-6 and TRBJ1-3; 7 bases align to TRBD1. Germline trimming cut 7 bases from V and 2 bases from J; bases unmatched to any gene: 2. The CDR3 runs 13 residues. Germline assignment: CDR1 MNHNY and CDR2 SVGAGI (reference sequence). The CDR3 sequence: CASTGQTGNTIYF. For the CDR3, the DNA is TGTGCCAGCACGGGACAGACTGGAAACACCATATATTTT.

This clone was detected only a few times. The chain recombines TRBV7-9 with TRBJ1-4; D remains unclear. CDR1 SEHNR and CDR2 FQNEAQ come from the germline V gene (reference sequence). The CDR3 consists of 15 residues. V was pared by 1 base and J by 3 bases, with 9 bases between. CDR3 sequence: CASSLGVGANEKLFF. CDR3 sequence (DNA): TGTGCCAGCAGCTTAGGGGTCGGGGCTAATGAAAAACTGTTTTTT.

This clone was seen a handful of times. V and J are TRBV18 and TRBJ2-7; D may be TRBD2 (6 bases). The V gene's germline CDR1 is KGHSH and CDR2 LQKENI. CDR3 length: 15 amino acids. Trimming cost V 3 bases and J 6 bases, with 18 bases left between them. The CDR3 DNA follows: TGTGCCAGCTCACCCCCGAAGGGTCGGCGGGGCGAGCAGTACTTC. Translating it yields CASSPPKGRRGEQYF. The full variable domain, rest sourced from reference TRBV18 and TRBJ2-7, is NAGVMQNPRHLVRRRGQEARLRCSPMKGHSHVYWYRQLPEEGLKFMVYLQKENIIDESGMPKERFSAEFPKEGPSILRIQQVVRGDSAAYFCASSPPKGRRGEQYFGPGTRLTVT.

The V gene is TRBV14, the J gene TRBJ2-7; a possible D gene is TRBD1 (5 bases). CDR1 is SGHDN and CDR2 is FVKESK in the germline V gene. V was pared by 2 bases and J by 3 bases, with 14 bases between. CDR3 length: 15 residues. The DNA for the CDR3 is TGTGCCAGCAGCCAACTTCTGGGGCATAGCTACGAGCAGTACTTC. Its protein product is CASSQLLGHSYEQYF.

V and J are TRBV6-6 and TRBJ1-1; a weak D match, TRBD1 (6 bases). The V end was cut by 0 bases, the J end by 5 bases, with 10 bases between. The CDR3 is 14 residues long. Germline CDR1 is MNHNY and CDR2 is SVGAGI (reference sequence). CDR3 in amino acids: CASSYSQGITEAFF. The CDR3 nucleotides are TGTGCCAGCAGTTACTCGCAGGGGATTACTGAAGCTTTCTTT.

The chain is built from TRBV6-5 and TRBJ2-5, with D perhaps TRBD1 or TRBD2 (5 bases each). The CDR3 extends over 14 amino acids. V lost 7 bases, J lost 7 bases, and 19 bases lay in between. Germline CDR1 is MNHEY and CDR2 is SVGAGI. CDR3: CASKTVGVLGTQYF. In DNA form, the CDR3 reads TGTGCCAGCAAGACGGTGGGGGTATTGGGGACCCAGTACTTC.

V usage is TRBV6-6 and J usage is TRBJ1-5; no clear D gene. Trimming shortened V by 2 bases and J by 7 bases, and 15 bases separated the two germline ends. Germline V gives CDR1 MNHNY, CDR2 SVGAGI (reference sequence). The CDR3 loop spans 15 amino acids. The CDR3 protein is CASSYPHENGQPQHF. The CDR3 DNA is TGTGCCAGCAGTTACCCGCATGAAAATGGGCAGCCCCAGCATTTT.

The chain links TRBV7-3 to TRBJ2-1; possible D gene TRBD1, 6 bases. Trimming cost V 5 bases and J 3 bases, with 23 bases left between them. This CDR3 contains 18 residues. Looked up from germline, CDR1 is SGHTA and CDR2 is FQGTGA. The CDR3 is CASSQRGSLEGGYNEQFF. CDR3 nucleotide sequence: TGTGCCAGCAGCCAAAGAGGCTCTCTAGAAGGGGGCTACAATGAGCAGTTCTTC. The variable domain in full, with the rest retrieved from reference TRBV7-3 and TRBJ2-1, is GAGVSQTPSNKVTEKGKYVELRCDPISGHTALYWYRQSLGQGPEFLIYFQGTGAADDSGLPNDRFFAVRPEGSVSTLKIQRTERGDSAVYLCASSQRGSLEGGYNEQFFGPGTRLTVL.

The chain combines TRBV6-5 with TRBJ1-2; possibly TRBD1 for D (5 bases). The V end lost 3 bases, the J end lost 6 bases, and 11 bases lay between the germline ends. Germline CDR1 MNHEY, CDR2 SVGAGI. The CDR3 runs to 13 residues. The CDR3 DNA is TGTGCCAGCAGTTATGGGGGTTACCATGGCTACACCTTC. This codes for CASSYGGYHGYTF.

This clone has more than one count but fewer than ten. The CDR3 region has the DNA TGTGCCAGCAGCTTAGGCCGACACAATGAGCAGTTCTTC. Its translation: CASSLGRHNEQFF. The V call is TRBV7-6, the J call TRBJ2-1; unclear D gene. V was shortened by 1 base and J by 5 bases, with 6 bases between the two germline ends. In germline, CDR1 is SGHVS, CDR2 FNYEAQ. The CDR3 extends over 13 amino acids. Together with reference TRBV7-6 and TRBJ2-1, the CDR3 gives the full variable domain: GAGVSQSPRYKVTKRGQDVALRCDPISGHVSLYWYRQALGQGPEFLTYFNYEAQQDKSGLPNDRFSAERPEGSISTLTIQRTEQRDSAMYRCASSLGRHNEQFFGPGTRLTVL.

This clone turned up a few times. Here the CDR3 DNA reads TGTGCCAGCGCGGCATCTGGGGCCAACGTCCTGACTTTC. Translation gives CASAASGANVLTF. V and J are TRBV6-1 and TRBJ2-6; no definite D call. The CDR3 consists of 13 residues. Germline V gene sequence: CDR1 MNHNS, CDR2 SASEGT. V lost 8 bases and J 1 base, leaving 6 bases between the germline ends.

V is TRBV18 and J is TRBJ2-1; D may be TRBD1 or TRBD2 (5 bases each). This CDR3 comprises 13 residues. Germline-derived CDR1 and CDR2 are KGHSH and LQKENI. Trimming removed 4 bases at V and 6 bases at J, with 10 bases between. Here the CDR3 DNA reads TGTGCCAGCTCACTCGGGACGGGCAATGAGCAGTTCTTC. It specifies CASSLGTGNEQFF. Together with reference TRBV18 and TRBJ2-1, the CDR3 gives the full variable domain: NAGVMQNPRHLVRRRGQEARLRCSPMKGHSHVYWYRQLPEEGLKFMVYLQKENIIDESGMPKERFSAEFPKEGPSILRIQQVVRGDSAAYFCASSLGTGNEQFFGPGTRLTVL.

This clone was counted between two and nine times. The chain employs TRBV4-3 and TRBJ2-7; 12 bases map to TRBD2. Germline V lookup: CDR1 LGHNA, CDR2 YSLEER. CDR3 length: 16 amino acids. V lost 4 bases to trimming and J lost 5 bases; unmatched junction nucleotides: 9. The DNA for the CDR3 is TGCGCCAGCAGCCGAAATCTAGCGGGAGGGCCGCACGAGCAGTACTTC. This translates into CASSRNLAGGPHEQYF.

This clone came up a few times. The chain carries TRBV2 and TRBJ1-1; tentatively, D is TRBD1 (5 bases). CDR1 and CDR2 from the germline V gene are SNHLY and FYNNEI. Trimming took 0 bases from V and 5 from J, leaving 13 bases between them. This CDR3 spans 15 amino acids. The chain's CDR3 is CASSEAYGGGTEAFF. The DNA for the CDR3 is TGTGCCAGCAGTGAAGCGTACGGGGGAGGGACTGAAGCTTTCTTT. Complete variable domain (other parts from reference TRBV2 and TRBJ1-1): EPEVTQTPSHQVTQMGQEVILRCVPISNHLYFYWYRQILGQKVEFLVSFYNNEISEKSEIFDDQFSVERPDGSNFTLKIRSTKLEDSAMYFCASSEAYGGGTEAFFGQGTRLTVV.

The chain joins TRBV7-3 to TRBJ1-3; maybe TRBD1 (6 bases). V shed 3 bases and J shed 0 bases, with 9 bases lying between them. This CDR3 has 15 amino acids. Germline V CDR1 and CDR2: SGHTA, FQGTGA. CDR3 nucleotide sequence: TGTGCCAGCAGCTTTACAGGGCTCTCTGGAAACACCATATATTTT. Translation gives CASSFTGLSGNTIYF.

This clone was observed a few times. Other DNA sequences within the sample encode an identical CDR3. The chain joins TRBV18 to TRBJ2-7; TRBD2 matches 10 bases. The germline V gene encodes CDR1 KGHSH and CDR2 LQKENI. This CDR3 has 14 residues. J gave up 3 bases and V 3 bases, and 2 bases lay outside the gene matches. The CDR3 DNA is TGTGCCAGCTCACCCGGGACTAGCGACTACGAGCAGTACTTC. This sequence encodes CASSPGTSDYEQYF. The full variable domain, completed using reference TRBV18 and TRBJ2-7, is NAGVMQNPRHLVRRRGQEARLRCSPMKGHSHVYWYRQLPEEGLKFMVYLQKENIIDESGMPKERFSAEFPKEGPSILRIQQVVRGDSAAYFCASSPGTSDYEQYFGPGTRLTVT.

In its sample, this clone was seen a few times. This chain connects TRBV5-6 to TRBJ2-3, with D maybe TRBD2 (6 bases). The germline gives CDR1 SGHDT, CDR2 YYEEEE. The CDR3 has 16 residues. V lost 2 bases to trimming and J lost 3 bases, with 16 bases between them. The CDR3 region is CASSFTREVFTDTQYF. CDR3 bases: TGTGCCAGCAGCTTTACGAGGGAGGTTTTTACAGATACGCAGTATTTT.

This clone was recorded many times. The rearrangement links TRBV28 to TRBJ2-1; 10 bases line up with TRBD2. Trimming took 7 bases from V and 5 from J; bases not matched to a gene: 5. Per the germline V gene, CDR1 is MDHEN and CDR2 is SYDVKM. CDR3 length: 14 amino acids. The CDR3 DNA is TGTGCCAGCACCCTAGCGGGAGTTAACAATGAGCAGTTCTTC. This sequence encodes CASTLAGVNNEQFF.